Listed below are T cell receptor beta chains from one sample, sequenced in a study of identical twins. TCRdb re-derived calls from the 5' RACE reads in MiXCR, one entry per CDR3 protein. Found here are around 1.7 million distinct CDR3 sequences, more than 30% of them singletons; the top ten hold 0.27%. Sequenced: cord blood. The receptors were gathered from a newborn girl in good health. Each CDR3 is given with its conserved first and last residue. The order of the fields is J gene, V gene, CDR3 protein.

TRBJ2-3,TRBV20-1,CSAGQRNTDTQYF
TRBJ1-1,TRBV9,CASSDRTGAPSAEAFF
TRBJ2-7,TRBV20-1,CSARSRGPSYEQYF
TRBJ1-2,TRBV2,CASSILNYGYTF
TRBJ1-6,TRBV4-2,CASSQEDRGSSPLHF
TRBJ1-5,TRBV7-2,CASSLGGSRHF
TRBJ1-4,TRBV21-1,CASGGGRNEKLFF
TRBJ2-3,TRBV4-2,CASSQFSGKVDTQYF
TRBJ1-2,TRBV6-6,CASSFTGEGYGYTF
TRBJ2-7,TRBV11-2,CASSFTGDYEQYF
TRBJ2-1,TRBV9,CASSVATLAIVDEQFF
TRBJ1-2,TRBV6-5,CASSKTRALLDGYTF
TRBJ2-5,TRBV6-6,CASSPFSGRAGNEQYF
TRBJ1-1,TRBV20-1,CSASDGKRSTEAFF
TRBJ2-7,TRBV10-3,CAISEAYEQYF
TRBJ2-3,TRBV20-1,CSADGRDTQYF
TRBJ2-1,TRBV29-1,CSAGGGNEQFF
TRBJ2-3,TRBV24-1,CATSDRLAGDTDTQYF
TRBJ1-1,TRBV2,CASSEGRQGGNTEAFF
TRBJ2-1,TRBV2,CASSDGWGPGDEQFF
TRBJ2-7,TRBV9,CASSVVAGGYEQYF
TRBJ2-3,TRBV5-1,CASGRGDTQYF
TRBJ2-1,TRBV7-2,CASSPGARLNEQFF
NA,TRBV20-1,CSATGGWKRKTQYF
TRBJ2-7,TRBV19,CASRPSIGNSYEQYF
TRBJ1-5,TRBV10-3,CAISDGYSNQPQHF
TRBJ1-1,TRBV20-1,CSAADNRGNTEAFF
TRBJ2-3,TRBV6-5,CASSALGTATDTQYF
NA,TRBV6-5,CASSIQGLAAYNEQYF
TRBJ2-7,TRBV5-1,CASSRGQAFSYEQYF
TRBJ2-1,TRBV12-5,CASGLQILAGANSYNEQFF
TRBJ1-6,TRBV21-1,CASSKETGQPPDNNSPPHF
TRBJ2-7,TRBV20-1,CSARQGSLYEQYF
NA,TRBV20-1,CSARGTGRGYEQYF
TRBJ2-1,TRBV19,CASSTTQREDYNEQFF
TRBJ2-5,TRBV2,CASLSSHLGETQYF
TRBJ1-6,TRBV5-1,CASSFQGRAEGLGSPLHF
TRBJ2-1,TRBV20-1,CSGGTRTYNEQFF
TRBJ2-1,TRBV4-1,CASSRDKIYGLRGALYNEQFF
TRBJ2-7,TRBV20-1,CSASGLREGPYEQYF
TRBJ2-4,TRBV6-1,CASSATRGLAGALAKNIQYF
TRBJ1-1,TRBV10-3,CAPPGTGRSNAEAFF
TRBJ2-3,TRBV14,CASSPSLFGGTDTQYF
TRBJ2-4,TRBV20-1,CSATDGQVLAKNIQYF
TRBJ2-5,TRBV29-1,CSVPRTGRETQYF
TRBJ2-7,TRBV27,CASSTPGQGGTYEQYF
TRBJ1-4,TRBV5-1,CASSLTGDTNEKLFF
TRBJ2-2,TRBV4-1,CASSQVNLGLPTGELFF
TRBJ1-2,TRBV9,CASSVDGKHTF
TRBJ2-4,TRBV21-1,CASSKKMQFVPKNIQYF
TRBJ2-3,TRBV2,CASRIAGTRGPPDTQYF
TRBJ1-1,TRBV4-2,CASSQVGLNTEAFF
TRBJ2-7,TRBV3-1,CASSQDMTSGTYEQYF
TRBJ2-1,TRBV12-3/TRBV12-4,CASSFSGTSGGQFF
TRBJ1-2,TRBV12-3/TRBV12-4,CASSLEGVPLLSLWGYTF
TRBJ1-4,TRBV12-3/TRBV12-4,CASSFPSSGGHNEKLFF
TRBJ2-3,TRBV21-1,CAILTGSTDTRYF
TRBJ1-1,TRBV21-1,CASSKRPTGCHTEAFF
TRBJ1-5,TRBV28,CASSSDGQPQHF
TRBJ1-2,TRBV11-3,CASSQRHPTPQGYGYTF